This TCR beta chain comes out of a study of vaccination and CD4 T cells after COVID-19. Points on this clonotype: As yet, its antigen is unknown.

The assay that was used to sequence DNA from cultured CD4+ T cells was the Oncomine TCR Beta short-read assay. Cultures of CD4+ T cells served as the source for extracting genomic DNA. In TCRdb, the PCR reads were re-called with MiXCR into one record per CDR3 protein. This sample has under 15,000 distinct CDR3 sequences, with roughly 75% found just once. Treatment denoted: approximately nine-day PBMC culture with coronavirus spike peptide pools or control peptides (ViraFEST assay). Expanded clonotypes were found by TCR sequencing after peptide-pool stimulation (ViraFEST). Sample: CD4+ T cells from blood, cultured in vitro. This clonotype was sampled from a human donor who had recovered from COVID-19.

CDR3 bases: TGCAGTTCCTGGACAGGGGCCACTATGACTGAAGCTTTCTTT. This gives the protein CSSWTGATMTEAFF. The V call is TRBV20-1, the J call TRBJ1-1; 9 positions agree with TRBD1. CDR3 length equals 14 residues. With 8 bases clipped from V and 5 bases from J, the junction kept 12 bases outside the gene matches. Germline V CDR1 and CDR2: DFQATT, SNEGSKA (reference sequence).